The T cell receptor (beta chain) described here comes from a study of PD-1 blockade in classical Hodgkin lymphoma (dated by TCRdb to 2020 to 2021). About the study as a whole: Nivolumab dosing was 3 mg/kg intravenously every 2 weeks, continuing until either disease progression or unacceptable toxicity. The study used CyTOF and TCR beta sequencing to define a peripheral blood immune signature of response to PD-1 blockade in classical Hodgkin lymphoma. The paper's findings and limits, for the study overall: Only a single clinical trial cohort was studied, and what caused the repertoire differences, possibly disease activity or prior therapy, remained undefined. Patients starting nivolumab less than 1 year after ASCT had lower diversity and were excluded from later analyses to avoid confounding by immune reconstitution. Baseline TCR diversity was reported to be lower in newly diagnosed patients than in healthy donors, and even lower in relapsed/refractory patients. A significant rise by C4D1 was seen in CD4+ but not CD8+ TCR diversity (p=0.0027 vs p=0.16), with the rise being most apparent in complete responders (p=0.02). Trial patients achieving complete response had baseline diversity similar to newly diagnosed patients, whereas partial responders and progressors had significantly lower diversity.

This sample's time point label indicates: cycle 4 day 1 (C4D1), after more than five weeks of nivolumab. Relapse after autologous stem cell transplantation had occurred in all trial patients, and cohorts A, B and C were distinguished by prior brentuximab vedotin exposure. A total of 56 patients with relapsed/refractory classical Hodgkin lymphoma made up the trial cohort, and each patient's best overall response was complete response, partial response or progressive disease. In the multi-cohort phase II CheckMate 205 trial, trial patients received single-agent nivolumab. An independent review committee assessed best overall response using the 2007 International Working Group response criteria. Trial PBMCs were collected just before the start of nivolumab (C1D1) and during therapy at cycle 2 day 1 and cycle 4 day 1. After peripheral blood was drawn into 8 mL Vacutainer Cell Preparation Tubes, PBMCs were isolated by centrifugation and then cryopreserved.

From cysteine to phenylalanine, the CDR3 is 15 amino acids long. Only CDR3 DNA remains: 45 bases, in frame from the first base. The germline V gene yields MNHNS for CDR1 and SASEGT for CDR2. Deletion took 6 bases off V and 0 bases off J, with a span of 12 bases between the germline ends. A word on this clone: Its antigen is unknown. No much larger clonotype is one base removed from it; base qualities were not supplied.

Genomic DNA was extracted with the Qiagen DNeasy kit from unsorted PBMCs and from negatively selected CD4+ and CD8+ fractions. TCR beta CDR3 regions were subjected to amplification by immunoSEQ multiplex PCR with primers that anneal to V and J segments. A synthetic immune receptor repertoire was used to minimize amplification bias, and any remaining bias was removed computationally after sequencing. In the paper's pipeline: Custom Python scripts were used to quantify repertoire diversity as the Shannon entropy index. The unsorted, CD4+ and CD8+ repertoires were each analyzed separately, with the exception of combined analyses, where CD4+ and CD8+ sequences were merged in silico. Clonal expansion was defined as at least a 2-fold frequency increase after treatment relative to C1D1, with a pseudocount of 0.5 for undetected baseline clones. Singleton clones were defined as clones with 0 or 1 copy at C1D1, and non-singleton clones were defined as clones with 2 or more copies. Clones expanded in unsorted samples were assigned a CD4+, CD8+ or unknown annotation through matching of protein sequences in sorted samples from the same patient. Wilcoxon tests on paired samples were used to test diversity changes from C1D1 to C4D1. TCRdb limited this immuneACCESS table to in-frame rearrangements with V and J called. A share of clones is missing; checked studies link under half to unresolved V genes, and the rest is unexplained. That table furnishes V, J and clone size, whereas the DNA furnished D and trimming. The sample table holds 27,000 or so clones, of which around 70% were seen once. Of the sample, approximately 3.6% is held by the ten largest clones.

Sequences were derived from peripheral blood mononuclear cells (PBMCs), sampled before the fourth cycle of nivolumab. The source of this sequence is a human donor with classical Hodgkin lymphoma. Here the chain combines TRBV6-1 and TRBJ1-5; tentative D gene TRBD1, with 5 bases matching. CDR3 sequence: CASRGGAYSNQPQHF. The sequence in DNA is TGTGCCAGCAGGGGGGGAGCCTATAGCAATCAGCCCCAGCATTTT.